These T cell receptor beta chains were read from a single sample in a study of CD8 T cells in ankylosing spondylitis. Using its own MiXCR run on the 5' RACE reads, TCRdb lists one record per CDR3 protein. The sample has roughly 120,000 distinct CDR3 sequences, approximately 15% seen once. Sequencing was performed on blood, either unsorted or a sorted T cell fraction (not recorded which). These receptors all stem from a female donor with ankylosing spondylitis or in good health (not recorded which). Each CDR3 is given with its conserved first and last residue. D genes are given only for firm matches. A clone size is listed for some rows: how often the clone was seen (once, few, many), or a class if it is expanded.

.	.	TRBV5-1	TRBJ1-2	CASSLAGRGSTDGYTF	TGCGCCAGCAGCTTGGCGGGCAGGGGATCCACAGATGGCTACACCTTC
many	.	TRBV29-1	TRBJ2-4	CSGTRGNNIQYF	TGCAGCGGAACACGGGGGAACAACATTCAGTACTTC
few	.	TRBV7-3	TRBJ2-1	CASSLASPSSYNEQFF	TGTGCCAGCAGCTTGGCTAGCCCGAGCTCCTACAATGAGCAGTTCTTC
.	.	TRBV7-8	TRBJ2-2	CASSPGFNTGELFF	TGTGCCAGCAGCCCGGGGTTCAACACCGGGGAGCTGTTTTTT
many	.	TRBV6-6	TRBJ2-1	CATKGGYNEQFF	TGTGCTACCAAGGGGGGGTACAATGAGCAGTTCTTC
many	.	TRBV5-1	TRBJ2-7	CASSFSGVHYEQYF	TGCGCCAGCAGCTTTTCCGGGGTCCACTACGAGCAGTACTTC
few	TRBD1	TRBV7-3	TRBJ1-2	CASSLMSGQGDGYTF	TGTGCCAGCAGCTTAATGTCCGGACAGGGCGACGGCTACACCTTC
few	TRBD1	TRBV20-1	TRBJ2-7	CSAKQGAGSEQYF	TGCAGTGCAAAACAGGGGGCAGGAAGCGAGCAGTACTTC
.	.	TRBV5-1	TRBJ2-7	CASSLREGYEQYF	TGCGCCAGCAGCTTGCGAGAGGGGTACGAGCAGTACTTC
.	TRBD1	TRBV18	TRBJ2-5	CASSPGQDQETQYF	TGTGCCAGCTCACCGGGACAGGATCAAGAGACCCAGTACTTC
.	.	TRBV12-3/TRBV12-4	TRBJ2-1	CASSLWAHLSSYNEQFF	TGTGCCAGCAGTTTATGGGCCCACCTGAGCTCCTACAATGAGCAGTTCTTC
many	.	TRBV7-8	TRBJ2-2	CASSLPIKGAGELFF	TGTGCCAGCAGCTTACCAATCAAAGGGGCCGGGGAGCTGTTTTTT
many	TRBD1	TRBV5-1	TRBJ2-7	CASSRGQVYEQYF	TGCGCCAGCAGCAGAGGACAGGTCTACGAGCAGTACTTC
.	TRBD2	TRBV5-4	TRBJ2-2	CASSLRLAGGLANTGELFF	TGTGCCAGCAGCTTGCGGCTAGCGGGGGGGCTGGCGAACACCGGGGAGCTGTTTTTT
many	.	TRBV3-1	TRBJ2-1	CASSQAGSWPNEQFF	TGTGCCAGCAGCCAAGCCGGGAGTTGGCCCAATGAGCAGTTCTTC
many	.	TRBV29-1	TRBJ2-4	CSVEEGPTRNIQYF	TGCAGCGTTGAAGAAGGTCCAACAAGAAACATTCAGTACTTC
many	.	TRBV20-1	TRBJ2-7	CSASRLGRSYEQYF	TGCAGTGCTAGTCGACTAGGACGGTCCTACGAGCAGTACTTC
many	.	TRBV12-3/TRBV12-4	TRBJ2-7	CASSLLGTMSYEQYF	TGTGCCAGCAGTTTATTGGGGACAATGTCCTACGAGCAGTACTTC
few	TRBD1	TRBV7-9	TRBJ2-2	CASSLAIDRGTGELFF	TGTGCCAGCAGCTTAGCGATCGACAGGGGGACCGGGGAGCTGTTTTTT
few	.	TRBV6-2/TRBV6-3	TRBJ2-5	CASSYYRRETQYF	TGTGCCAGCAGTTACTACCGTCGGGAGACCCAGTACTTC
many	.	TRBV29-1	TRBJ2-6	CSVVSGANVLTF	TGCAGCGTTGTATCTGGGGCCAACGTCCTGACTTTC
few	.	TRBV3-1	TRBJ2-7	CASSQDLNYEQYF	TGTGCCAGCAGCCAAGACCTTAACTACGAGCAGTACTTC
few	TRBD1	TRBV30	TRBJ1-1	CAWIPGKGARAEAFF	TGTGCCTGGATTCCAGGGAAGGGGGCGCGGGCTGAAGCTTTCTTT
few	.	TRBV7-2	TRBJ2-5	CASSLEASAARETQYF	TGTGCCAGCAGCTTAGAGGCTAGCGCGGCCCGAGAGACCCAGTACTTC
few	TRBD2	TRBV4-2	TRBJ2-3	CASSSLAAGGGTDTQYF	TGTGCCAGCAGCTCTCTCGCAGCGGGAGGAGGCACAGATACGCAGTATTTT
few	.	TRBV27	TRBJ1-5	CASSLRGDKSNQPQHF	TGTGCCAGCAGTCTTCGTGGGGACAAGAGCAATCAGCCCCAGCATTTT
few	TRBD1	TRBV5-1	TRBJ1-1	CASSLADRGEAFF	TGCGCCAGCAGCTTGGCCGACAGGGGTGAAGCTTTCTTT
many	TRBD1	TRBV29-1	TRBJ2-7	CSVGQGQGYEQYF	TGCAGCGTGGGCCAGGGACAGGGCTACGAGCAGTACTTC
few	.	TRBV12-3/TRBV12-4	TRBJ1-4	CASSLWTRNNEKLFF	TGTGCCAGCAGTTTATGGACAAGAAATAATGAAAAACTGTTTTTT
.	.	TRBV14	TRBJ1-2	CASSQGGSWHYGYTF	TGTGCCAGCAGCCAAGGCGGCAGCTGGCACTATGGCTACACCTTC
many	.	TRBV20-1	TRBJ2-3	CSARESTDTQYF	TGCAGTGCTAGGGAGAGCACAGATACGCAGTATTTT
many	.	TRBV21-1	TRBJ2-7	CATSRASDDYEQYF	TGTGCCACCAGTAGGGCTAGCGACGACTACGAGCAGTACTTC
.	.	TRBV6-2/TRBV6-3	TRBJ2-2	CASTTRDMGTGELFF	TGTGCCAGCACCACCCGGGACATGGGGACCGGGGAGCTGTTTTTT
many	.	TRBV20-1	TRBJ1-1	CSARVGQMNTEAFF	TGCAGTGCTAGAGTAGGCCAAATGAACACTGAAGCTTTCTTT
many	TRBD2	TRBV2	TRBJ2-7	CASSEAGGLAGLDYEQYF	TGTGCCAGCAGTGAAGCAGGCGGACTAGCGGGACTTGATTACGAGCAGTACTTC
many	.	TRBV20-1	TRBJ2-3	CSALTTNTQYF	TGCAGTGCCCTCACAACTAATACGCAGTATTTT
many	.	TRBV5-1	TRBJ2-7	CASRVRGDSYEQYF	TGCGCCAGCAGGGTGAGAGGGGACTCCTACGAGCAGTACTTC